This TCR beta chain derives from a study of spatial heterogeneity in lung cancer. The time point denotes: sample taken at primary tumor resection. Unsorted whole RNA from tumor, nontumor lung or frozen PBMC underwent sequencing. This clonotype was found many times. TCR cDNA molecules were tagged individually, and each one carried a unique molecular identifier. TCRdb fed the 5' RACE reads into MiXCR, producing one record per CDR3 protein. The sample includes more than 35,000 distinct CDR3 sequences, around 5.5% of them seen just once. The sequence was collected from a female donor with early-stage non-small cell lung cancer. Sequences were derived from PBMCs, sampled at surgery.

The CDR3 DNA follows: TGTGCCAGCAGCTTCGCGCCCCGTAGCGGGAGAGGCGCAGATACGCAGTATTTT. The encoded protein is CASSFAPRSGRGADTQYF. The chain carries TRBV5-5 and TRBJ2-3; 9 nucleotides align to TRBD2. The ends lost 2 bases at V and 4 bases at J; junction bases unmatched: 14. The germline CDR1 and CDR2 sequences are SGHKS and YYEKEE (reference sequence). This CDR3 region has 18 residues.